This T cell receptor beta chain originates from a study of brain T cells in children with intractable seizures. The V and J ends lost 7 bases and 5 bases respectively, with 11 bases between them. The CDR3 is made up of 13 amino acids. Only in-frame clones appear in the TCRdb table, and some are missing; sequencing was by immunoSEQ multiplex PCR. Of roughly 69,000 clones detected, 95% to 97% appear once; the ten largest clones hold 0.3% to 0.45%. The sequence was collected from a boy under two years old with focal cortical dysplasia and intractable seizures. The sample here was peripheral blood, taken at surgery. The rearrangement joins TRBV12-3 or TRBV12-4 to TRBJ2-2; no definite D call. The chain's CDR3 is CASTPLGTGELFF. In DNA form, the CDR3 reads TGTGCCAGCACTCCTTTGGGGACCGGGGAGCTGTTTTTT.